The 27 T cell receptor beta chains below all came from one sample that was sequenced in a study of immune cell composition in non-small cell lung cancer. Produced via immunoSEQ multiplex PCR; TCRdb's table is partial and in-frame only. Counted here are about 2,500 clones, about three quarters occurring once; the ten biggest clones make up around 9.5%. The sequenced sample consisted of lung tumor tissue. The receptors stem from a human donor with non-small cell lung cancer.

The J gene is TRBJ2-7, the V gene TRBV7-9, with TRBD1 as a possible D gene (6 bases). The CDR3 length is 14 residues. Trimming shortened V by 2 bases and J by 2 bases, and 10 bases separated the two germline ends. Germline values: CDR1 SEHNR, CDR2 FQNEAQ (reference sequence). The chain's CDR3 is CASSLPGQTYEQYF. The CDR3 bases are TGTGCCAGCAGCTTACCAGGACAGACCTACGAGCAGTACTTC.

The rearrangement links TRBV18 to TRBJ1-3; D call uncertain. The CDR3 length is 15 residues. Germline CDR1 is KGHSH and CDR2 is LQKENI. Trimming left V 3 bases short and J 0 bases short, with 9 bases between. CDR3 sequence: CASSPRKSSGNTIYF. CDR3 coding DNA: TGTGCCAGCTCACCGAGAAAAAGCTCTGGAAACACCATATATTTT.

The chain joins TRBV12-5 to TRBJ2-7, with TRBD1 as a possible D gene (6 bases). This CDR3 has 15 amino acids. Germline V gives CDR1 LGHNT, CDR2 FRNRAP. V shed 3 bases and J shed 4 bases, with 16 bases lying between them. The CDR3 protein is CASGFIGGSIYEQYF. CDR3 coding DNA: TGTGCTAGTGGTTTTATAGGGGGATCCATTTACGAGCAGTACTTC.

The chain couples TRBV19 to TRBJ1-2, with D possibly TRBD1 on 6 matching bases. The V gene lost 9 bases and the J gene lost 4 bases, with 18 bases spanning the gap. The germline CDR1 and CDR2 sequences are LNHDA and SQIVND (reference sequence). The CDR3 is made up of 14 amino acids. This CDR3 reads CASSDPQGGYGYTF. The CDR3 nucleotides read TGTGCCAGCAGTGACCCACAGGGCGGCTATGGCTACACCTTC.

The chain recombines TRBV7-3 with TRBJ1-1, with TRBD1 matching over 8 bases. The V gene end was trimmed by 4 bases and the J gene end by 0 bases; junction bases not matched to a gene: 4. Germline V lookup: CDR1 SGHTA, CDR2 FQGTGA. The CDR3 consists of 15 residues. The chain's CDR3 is CASSSWTGLNTEAFF. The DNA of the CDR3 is TGTGCCAGCAGCTCCTGGACAGGGCTGAACACTGAAGCTTTCTTT.

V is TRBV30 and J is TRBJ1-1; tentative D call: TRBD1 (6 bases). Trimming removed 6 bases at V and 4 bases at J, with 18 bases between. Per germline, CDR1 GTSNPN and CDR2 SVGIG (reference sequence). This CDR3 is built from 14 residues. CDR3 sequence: CACGRRKGGTEAFF. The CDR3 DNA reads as TGTGCCTGCGGCCGGAGAAAAGGGGGCACTGAAGCTTTCTTT. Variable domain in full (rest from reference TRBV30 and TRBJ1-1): SQTIHQWPATLVQPVGSPLSLECTVEGTSNPNLYWYRQAAGRGLQLLFYSVGIGQISSEVPQNLSASRPQDRQFILSSKKLLLSDSGFYLCACGRRKGGTEAFFGQGTRLTVV.

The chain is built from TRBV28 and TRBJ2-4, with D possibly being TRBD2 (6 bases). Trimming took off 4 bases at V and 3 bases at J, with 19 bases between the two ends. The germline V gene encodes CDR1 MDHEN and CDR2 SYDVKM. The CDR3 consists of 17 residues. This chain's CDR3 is CASSSVIIGRSKNIQYF. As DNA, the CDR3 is TGTGCCAGCAGTTCCGTCATAATAGGGAGGAGCAAAAACATTCAGTACTTC.

The CDR3 DNA sequence: TGTGCCAGTAGTATAGTTACGCTGGGGGGAAGATCCCCCTACAATGAGCAGTTCTTC. Protein: CASSIVTLGGRSPYNEQFF. V usage is TRBV19 and J usage is TRBJ2-1; D is possibly TRBD2 (6 bases). Trimming shortened V by 1 base and J by 2 bases, and 21 bases separated the two germline ends. This CDR3 region has 19 residues. CDR1 and CDR2 from the germline V gene are LNHDA and SQIVND (reference sequence).

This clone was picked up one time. CDR3 DNA sequence: TGTGCCAGCAGCCCCAGGGTTGAAAAACTGTTTTTT. This codes for CASSPRVEKLFF. J is TRBJ1-4 and V is TRBV7-9; the D gene is possibly TRBD1 (5 bases). The ends were cut back, 5 bases at V and 7 bases at J, with 8 bases in the middle. Germline assignment: CDR1 SEHNR and CDR2 FQNEAQ (reference sequence). The CDR3 sequence is 12 residues long.

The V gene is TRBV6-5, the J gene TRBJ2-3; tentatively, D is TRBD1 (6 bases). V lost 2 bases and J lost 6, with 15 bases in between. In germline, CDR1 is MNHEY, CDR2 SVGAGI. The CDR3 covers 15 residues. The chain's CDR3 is CASSYTGWTGDTQYF. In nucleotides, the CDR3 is TGTGCCAGCAGTTACACAGGGTGGACCGGGGATACGCAGTATTTT.

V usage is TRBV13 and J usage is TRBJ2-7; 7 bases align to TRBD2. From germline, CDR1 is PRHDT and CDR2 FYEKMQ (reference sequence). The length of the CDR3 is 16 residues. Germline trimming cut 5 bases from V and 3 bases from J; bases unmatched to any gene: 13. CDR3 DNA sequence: TGTGCCAGCAGCACGCTAGCCGGGACTACACACTACGAGCAGTACTTC. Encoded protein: CASSTLAGTTHYEQYF.

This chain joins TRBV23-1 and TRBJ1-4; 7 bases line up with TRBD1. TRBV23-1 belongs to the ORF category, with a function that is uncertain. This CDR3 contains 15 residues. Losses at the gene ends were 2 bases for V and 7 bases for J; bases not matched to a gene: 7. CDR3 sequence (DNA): TGCGCCAGCAGTCAAGGGAACAGGGGCTGTGAAAAACTGTTTTTT. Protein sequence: CASSQGNRGCEKLFF.

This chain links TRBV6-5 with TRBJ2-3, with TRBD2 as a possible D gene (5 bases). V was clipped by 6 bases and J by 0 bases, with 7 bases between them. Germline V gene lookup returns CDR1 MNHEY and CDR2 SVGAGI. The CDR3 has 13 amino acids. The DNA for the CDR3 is TGTGCCAGCAGACGAGGGAGCACAGATACGCAGTATTTT. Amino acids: CASRRGSTDTQYF.

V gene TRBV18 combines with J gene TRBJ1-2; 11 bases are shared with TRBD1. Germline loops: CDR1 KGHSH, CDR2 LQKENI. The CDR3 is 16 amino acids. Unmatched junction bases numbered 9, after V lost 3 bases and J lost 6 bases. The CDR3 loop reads CASSPGQGAHRNGYTF. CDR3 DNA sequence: TGTGCCAGCTCACCTGGACAGGGGGCGCATAGAAATGGCTACACCTTC.

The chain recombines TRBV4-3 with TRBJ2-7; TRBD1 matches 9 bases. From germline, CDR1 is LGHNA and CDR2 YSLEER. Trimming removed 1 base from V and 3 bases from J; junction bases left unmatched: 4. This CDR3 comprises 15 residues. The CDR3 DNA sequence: TGCGCCAGCAGCCAAGGACAGGGGGATTTCTACGAGCAGTACTTC. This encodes CASSQGQGDFYEQYF.

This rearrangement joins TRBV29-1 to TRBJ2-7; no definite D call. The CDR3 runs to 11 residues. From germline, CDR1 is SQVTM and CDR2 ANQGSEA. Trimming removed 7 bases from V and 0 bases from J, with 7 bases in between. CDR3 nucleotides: TGCAGCGGTCTCTCCTCCTACGAGCAGTACTTC. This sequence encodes CSGLSSYEQYF.

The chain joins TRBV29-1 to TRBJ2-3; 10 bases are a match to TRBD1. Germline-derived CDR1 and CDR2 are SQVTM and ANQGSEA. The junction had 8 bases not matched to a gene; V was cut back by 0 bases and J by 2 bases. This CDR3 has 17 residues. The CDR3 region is CSVEEWGQGSYTDTQYF. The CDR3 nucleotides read TGCAGCGTTGAAGAGTGGGGACAGGGGTCCTACACAGATACGCAGTATTTT.

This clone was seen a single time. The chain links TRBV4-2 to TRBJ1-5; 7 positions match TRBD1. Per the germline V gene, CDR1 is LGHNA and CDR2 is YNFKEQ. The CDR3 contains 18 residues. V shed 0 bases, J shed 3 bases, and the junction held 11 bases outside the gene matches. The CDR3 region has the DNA TGTGCCAGCAGCCAAGATCCCTGGACAGGAGATATCAATCAGCCCCAGCATTTT. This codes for CASSQDPWTGDINQPQHF.

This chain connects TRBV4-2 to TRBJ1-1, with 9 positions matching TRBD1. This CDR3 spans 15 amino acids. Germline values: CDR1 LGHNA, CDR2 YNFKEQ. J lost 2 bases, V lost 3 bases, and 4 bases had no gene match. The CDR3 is CASSHGQGSNTEAFF. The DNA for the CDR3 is TGTGCCAGCAGCCACGGACAGGGGTCCAACACTGAAGCTTTCTTT.

This chain's CDR3 is CASSALGWGQINEQFF. The CDR3 nucleotides are TGTGCCAGCAGTGCCCTAGGATGGGGACAGATCAATGAGCAGTTCTTC. The chain carries TRBV6-4 and TRBJ2-1; the match to TRBD1 covers 7 bases. CDR3 size: 16 residues. Trimming took 4 bases from V and 6 from J; bases not matched to a gene: 12. Germline CDR1 is MRHNA and CDR2 is SNTAGT.

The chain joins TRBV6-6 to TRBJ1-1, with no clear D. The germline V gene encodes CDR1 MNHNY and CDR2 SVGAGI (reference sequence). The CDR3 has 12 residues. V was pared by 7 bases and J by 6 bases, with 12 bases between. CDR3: CASTYGGSEAFF. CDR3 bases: TGTGCCAGCACCTACGGAGGCTCTGAAGCTTTCTTT.

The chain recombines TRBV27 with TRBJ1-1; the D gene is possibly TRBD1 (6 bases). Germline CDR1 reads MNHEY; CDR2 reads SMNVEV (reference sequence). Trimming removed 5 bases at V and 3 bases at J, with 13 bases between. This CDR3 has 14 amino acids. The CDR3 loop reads CASSADRRHTEAFF. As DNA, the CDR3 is TGTGCCAGCAGTGCCGACAGGCGCCACACTGAAGCTTTCTTT.

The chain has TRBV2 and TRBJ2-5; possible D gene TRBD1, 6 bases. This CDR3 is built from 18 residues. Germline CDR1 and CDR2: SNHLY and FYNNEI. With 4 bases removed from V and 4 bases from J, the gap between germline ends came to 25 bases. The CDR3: CASSGPPLSWTERETQYF. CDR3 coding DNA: TGTGCCAGCAGTGGCCCCCCCCTCAGTTGGACAGAACGAGAGACCCAGTACTTC.

The CDR3 DNA is TGCGCCAGCAGCCAAGATCTCGGGAGCAGGGGGCGGTACGAGCAGTACTTC. This codes for CASSQDLGSRGRYEQYF. The chain recombines TRBV4-3 with TRBJ2-7, with 8 bases lining up with TRBD1. J lost 4 bases, V lost 0 bases, and 11 bases had no gene match. Germline V lookup: CDR1 LGHNA, CDR2 YSLEER. The CDR3 loop spans 17 amino acids.

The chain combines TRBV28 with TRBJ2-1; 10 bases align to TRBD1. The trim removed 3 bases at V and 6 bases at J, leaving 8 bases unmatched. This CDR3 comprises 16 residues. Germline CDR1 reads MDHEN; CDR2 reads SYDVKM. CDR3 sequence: CASSLTGQGSLNEQFF. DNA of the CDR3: TGTGCCAGCAGTTTGACGGGACAGGGGTCGCTCAATGAGCAGTTCTTC.

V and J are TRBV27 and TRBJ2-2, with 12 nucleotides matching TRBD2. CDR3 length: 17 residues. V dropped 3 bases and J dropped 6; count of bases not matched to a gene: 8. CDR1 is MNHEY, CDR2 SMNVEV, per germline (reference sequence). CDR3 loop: CASSLLTSGSGPGELFF. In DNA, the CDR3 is TGTGCCAGCAGTTTGCTGACTAGCGGGAGCGGACCCGGGGAGCTGTTTTTT.

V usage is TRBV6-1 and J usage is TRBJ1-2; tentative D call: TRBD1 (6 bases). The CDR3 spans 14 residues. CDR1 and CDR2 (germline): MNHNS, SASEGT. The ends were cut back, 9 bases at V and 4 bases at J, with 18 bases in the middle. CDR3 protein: CASNTGMGPYGYTF. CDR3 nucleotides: TGTGCCAGTAACACAGGGATGGGACCCTATGGCTACACCTTC.